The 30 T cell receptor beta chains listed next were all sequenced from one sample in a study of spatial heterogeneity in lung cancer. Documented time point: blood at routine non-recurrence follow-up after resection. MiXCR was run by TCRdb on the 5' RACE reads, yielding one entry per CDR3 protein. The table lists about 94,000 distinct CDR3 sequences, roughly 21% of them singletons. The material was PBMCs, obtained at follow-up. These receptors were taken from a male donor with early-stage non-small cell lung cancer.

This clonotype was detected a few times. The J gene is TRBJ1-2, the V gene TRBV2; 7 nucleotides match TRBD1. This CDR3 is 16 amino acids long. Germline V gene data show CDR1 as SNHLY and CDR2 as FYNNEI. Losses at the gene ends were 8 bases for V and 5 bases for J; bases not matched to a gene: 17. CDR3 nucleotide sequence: TGTGCCAGCCTGGGGTATACAGGGGTCCACATATATGGCTACACCTTC. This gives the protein CASLGYTGVHIYGYTF.

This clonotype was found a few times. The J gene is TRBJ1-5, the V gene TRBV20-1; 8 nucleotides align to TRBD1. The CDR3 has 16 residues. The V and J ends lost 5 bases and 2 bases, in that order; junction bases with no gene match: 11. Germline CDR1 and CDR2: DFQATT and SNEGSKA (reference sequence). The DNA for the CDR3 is TGCAGTGCTTTCTCGGGACAGGCGGGACGCAATCAGCCCCAGCATTTT. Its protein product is CSAFSGQAGRNQPQHF.

The CDR3 DNA reads TGCGCCAGCAGCCCTACCCCGCCGAGCTCCTACAATGAGCAGTTCTTC. Residues: CASSPTPPSSYNEQFF. The rearrangement links TRBV5-1 to TRBJ2-1, with unresolved D. Per the germline V gene, CDR1 is SGHRS and CDR2 is YFSETQ. The CDR3 loop spans 16 amino acids. The V and J ends lost 4 bases and 0 bases respectively, with 14 bases between them.

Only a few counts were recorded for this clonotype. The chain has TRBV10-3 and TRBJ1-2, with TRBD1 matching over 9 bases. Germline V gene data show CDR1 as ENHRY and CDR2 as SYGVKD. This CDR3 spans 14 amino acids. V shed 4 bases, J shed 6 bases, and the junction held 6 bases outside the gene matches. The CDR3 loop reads CAISAEQGAHGYTF. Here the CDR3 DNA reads TGTGCCATCAGTGCAGAACAGGGGGCCCATGGCTACACCTTC.

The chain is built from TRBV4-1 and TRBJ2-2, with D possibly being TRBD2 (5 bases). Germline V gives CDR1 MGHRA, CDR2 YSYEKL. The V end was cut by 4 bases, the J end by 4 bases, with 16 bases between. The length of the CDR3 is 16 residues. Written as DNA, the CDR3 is TGCGCCAGCAGCCGGGCAGCGGCGGGCGGCACCGGGGAGCTGTTTTTT. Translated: CASSRAAAGGTGELFF.

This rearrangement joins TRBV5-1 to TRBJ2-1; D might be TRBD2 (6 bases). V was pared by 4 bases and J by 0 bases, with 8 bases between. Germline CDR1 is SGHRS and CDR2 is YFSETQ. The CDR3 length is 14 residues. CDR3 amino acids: CASSRENSYNEQFF. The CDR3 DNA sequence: TGCGCCAGCAGCCGGGAGAACTCCTACAATGAGCAGTTCTTC. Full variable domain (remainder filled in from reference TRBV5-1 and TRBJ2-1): KAGVTQTPRYLIKTRGQQVTLSCSPISGHRSVSWYQQTPGQGLQFLFEYFSETQRNKGNFPGRFSGRQFSNSRSEMNVSTLELGDSALYLCASSRENSYNEQFFGPGTRLTVL.

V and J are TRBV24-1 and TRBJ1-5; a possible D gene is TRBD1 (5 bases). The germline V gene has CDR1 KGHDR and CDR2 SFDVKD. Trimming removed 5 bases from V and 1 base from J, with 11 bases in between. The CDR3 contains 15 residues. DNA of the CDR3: TGTGCCACCAGTGGCGGCGGGACCAGCAATCAGCCCCAGCATTTT. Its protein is CATSGGGTSNQPQHF.

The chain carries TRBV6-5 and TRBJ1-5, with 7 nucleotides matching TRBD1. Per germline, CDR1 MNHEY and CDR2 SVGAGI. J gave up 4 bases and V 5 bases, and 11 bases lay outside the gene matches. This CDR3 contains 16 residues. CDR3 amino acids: CASSTLSDRENQPQHF. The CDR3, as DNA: TGTGCCAGCAGTACGCTAAGCGACAGGGAGAATCAGCCCCAGCATTTT.

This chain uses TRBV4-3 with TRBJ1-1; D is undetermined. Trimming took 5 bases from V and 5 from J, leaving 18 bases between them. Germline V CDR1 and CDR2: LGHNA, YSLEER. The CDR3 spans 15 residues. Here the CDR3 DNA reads TGCGCCAGCAGCACAAAGGAGGGTGGGTGGACTGAAGCTTTCTTT. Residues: CASSTKEGGWTEAFF.

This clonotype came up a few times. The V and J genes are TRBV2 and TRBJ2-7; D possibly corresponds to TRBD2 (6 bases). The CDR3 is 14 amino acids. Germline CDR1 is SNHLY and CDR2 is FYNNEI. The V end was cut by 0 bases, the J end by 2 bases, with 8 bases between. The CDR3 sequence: CASSEAGRTYEQYV. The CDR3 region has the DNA TGTGCCAGCAGTGAAGCAGGGAGGACCTACGAGCAGTACGTC.

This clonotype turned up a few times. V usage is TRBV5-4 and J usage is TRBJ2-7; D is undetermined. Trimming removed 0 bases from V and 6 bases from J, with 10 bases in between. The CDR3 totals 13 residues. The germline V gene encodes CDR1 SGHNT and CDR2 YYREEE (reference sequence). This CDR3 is CASSLGPYFEQYF. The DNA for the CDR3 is TGTGCCAGCAGCTTGGGACCCTACTTCGAGCAGTACTTC. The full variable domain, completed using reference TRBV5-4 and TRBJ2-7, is ETGVTQSPTHLIKTRGQQVTLRCSSQSGHNTVSWYQQALGQGPQFIFQYYREEENGRGNFPPRFSGLQFPNYSSELNVNALELDDSALYLCASSLGPYFEQYFGPGTRLTVT.

CDR3 sequence: CSALPGWAGVPPSTDTQYF. The DNA of the CDR3 is TGCAGTGCACTCCCCGGATGGGCGGGGGTCCCCCCCAGCACAGATACGCAGTATTTT. The chain employs TRBV20-1 and TRBJ2-3, with 7 bases aligning to TRBD2. This CDR3 comprises 19 residues. The J segment lost 0 bases and the V segment lost 6 bases, leaving 21 bases of the junction unmatched. In germline, CDR1 is DFQATT, CDR2 SNEGSKA (reference sequence).

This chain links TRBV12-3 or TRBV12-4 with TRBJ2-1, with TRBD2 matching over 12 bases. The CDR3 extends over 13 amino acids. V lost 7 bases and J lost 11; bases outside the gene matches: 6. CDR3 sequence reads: CASTPTSGGKQFF. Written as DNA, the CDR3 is TGTGCCAGCACCCCGACTAGCGGGGGAAAGCAGTTCTTC.

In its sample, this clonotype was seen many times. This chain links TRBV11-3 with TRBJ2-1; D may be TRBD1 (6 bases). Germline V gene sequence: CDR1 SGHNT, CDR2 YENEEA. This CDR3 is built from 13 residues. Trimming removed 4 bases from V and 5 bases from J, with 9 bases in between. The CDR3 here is CASSWGHNNEQFF. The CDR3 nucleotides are TGTGCCAGCAGCTGGGGACACAACAATGAGCAGTTCTTC.

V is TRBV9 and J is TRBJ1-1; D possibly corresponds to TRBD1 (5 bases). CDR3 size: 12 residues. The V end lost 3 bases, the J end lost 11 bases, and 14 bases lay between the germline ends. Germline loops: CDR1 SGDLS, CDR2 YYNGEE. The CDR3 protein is CASSGTTGPAFF. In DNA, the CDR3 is TGTGCCAGCAGCGGGACAACAGGACCTGCTTTCTTT. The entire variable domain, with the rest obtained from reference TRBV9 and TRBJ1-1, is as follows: DSGVTQTPKHLITATGQRVTLRCSPRSGDLSVYWYQQSLDQGLQFLIQYYNGEERAKGNILERFSAQQFPDLHSELNLSSLELGDSALYFCASSGTTGPAFFGQGTRLTVV.

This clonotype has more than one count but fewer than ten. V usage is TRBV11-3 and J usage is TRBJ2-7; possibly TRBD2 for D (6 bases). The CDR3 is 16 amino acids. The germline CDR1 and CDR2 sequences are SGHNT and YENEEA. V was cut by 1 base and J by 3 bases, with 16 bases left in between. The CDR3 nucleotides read TGTGCCAGCAGCTTAGGCGGTCGAGCGGGCGGCTACGAGCAGTACTTC. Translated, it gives CASSLGGRAGGYEQYF.

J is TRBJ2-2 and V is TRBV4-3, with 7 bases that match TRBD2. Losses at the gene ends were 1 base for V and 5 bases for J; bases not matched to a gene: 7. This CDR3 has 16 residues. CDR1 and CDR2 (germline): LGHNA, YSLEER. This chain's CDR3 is CASSQVTTGGTGELFF. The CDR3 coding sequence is TGCGCCAGCAGCCAAGTGACGACCGGGGGGACCGGGGAGCTGTTTTTT.

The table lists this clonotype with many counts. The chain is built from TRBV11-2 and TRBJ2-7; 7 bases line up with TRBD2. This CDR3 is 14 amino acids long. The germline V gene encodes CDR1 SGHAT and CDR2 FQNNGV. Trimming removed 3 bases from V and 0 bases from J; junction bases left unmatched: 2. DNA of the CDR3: TGTGCCAGCAGCTTGGGGGGGAGCTCCTACGAGCAGTACGTC. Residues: CASSLGGSSYEQYV.

The CDR3 region has the DNA TGTGCCAGCAGTTTAGCGCGAGGAGATACGCAGTATTTT. This codes for CASSLARGDTQYF. V gene TRBV12-3 or TRBV12-4 combines with J gene TRBJ2-3; D unresolved. V gave up 0 bases and J gave up 5 bases, with 6 bases separating them. This CDR3 region has 13 residues.

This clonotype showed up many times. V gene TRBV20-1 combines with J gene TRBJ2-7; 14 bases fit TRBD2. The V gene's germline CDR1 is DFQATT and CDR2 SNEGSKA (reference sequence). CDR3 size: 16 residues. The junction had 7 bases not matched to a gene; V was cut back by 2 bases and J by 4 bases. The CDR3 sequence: CSARSGLAGVSYEQYF. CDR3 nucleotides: TGCAGTGCTAGATCGGGACTAGCGGGAGTAAGTTACGAGCAGTACTTC.

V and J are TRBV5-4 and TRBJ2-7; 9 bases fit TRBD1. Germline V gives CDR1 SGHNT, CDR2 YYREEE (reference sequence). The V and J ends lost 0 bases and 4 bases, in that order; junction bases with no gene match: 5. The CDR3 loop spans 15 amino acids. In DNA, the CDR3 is TGTGCCAGCAGCTTGGCCCCAGGACAGGGGTACGAGCAGTACTTC. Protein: CASSLAPGQGYEQYF.

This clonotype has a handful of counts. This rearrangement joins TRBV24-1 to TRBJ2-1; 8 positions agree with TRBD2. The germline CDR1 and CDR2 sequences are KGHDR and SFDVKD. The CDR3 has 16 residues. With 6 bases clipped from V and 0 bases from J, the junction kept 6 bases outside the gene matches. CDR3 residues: CATSTVAGFSYNEQFF. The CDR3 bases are TGTGCCACCAGTACGGTAGCGGGATTCTCCTACAATGAGCAGTTCTTC.

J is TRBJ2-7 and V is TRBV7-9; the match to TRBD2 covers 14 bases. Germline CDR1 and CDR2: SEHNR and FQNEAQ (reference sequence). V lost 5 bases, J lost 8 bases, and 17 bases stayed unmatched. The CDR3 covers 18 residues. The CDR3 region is CASSPPSPTSGRGGKQYF. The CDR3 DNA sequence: TGTGCCAGCAGCCCTCCATCGCCGACTAGCGGGAGGGGAGGGAAGCAGTACTTC.

CDR3 in DNA: TGTGCCAGCAGCTTCGGACCCTCAACCGGCAATGAGCAGTTCTTC. It is translated as CASSFGPSTGNEQFF. V and J are TRBV7-3 and TRBJ2-1; no clear D. V lost 3 bases, J lost 6 bases, and 15 bases lay in between. This CDR3 is built from 15 residues. The germline gives CDR1 SGHTA, CDR2 FQGTGA.

The chain's CDR3 is CASLMRGPDTEAFF. CDR3 in DNA: TGTGCCAGCCTCATGAGGGGGCCGGACACTGAAGCTTTCTTT. V is TRBV7-2 and J is TRBJ1-1, with 7 nucleotides matching TRBD1. Trimming cost V 8 bases and J 3 bases; bases outside gene matches: 9. Germline loops: CDR1 SGHTA, CDR2 FQGNSA. This CDR3 is 14 amino acids long.

The CDR3 loop reads CASSEGGTGHGQPQHF. In nucleotides, the CDR3 is TGTGCCAGCAGTGAAGGGGGGACAGGTCACGGTCAGCCCCAGCATTTT. The V call is TRBV25-1, the J call TRBJ1-5, with 8 bases matching TRBD1. CDR1 is MGHDK and CDR2 is SYGVNS in the germline V gene. J was trimmed by 6 bases and V by 2 bases; bases with no gene match: 9. The CDR3 is 16 amino acids.

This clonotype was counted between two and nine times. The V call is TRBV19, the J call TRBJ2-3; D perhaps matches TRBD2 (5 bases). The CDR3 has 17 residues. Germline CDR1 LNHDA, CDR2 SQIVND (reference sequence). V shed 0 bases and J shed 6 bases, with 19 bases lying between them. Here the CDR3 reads CASSIDPQGGRRDTQYF. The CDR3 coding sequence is TGTGCCAGTAGTATAGATCCTCAAGGCGGGCGCCGGGATACGCAGTATTTT. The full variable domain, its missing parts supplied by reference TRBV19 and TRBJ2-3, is DGGITQSPKYLFRKEGQNVTLSCEQNLNHDAMYWYRQDPGQGLRLIYYSQIVNDFQKGDIAEGYSVSREKKESFPLTVTSAQKNPTAFYLCASSIDPQGGRRDTQYFGPGTRLTVL.

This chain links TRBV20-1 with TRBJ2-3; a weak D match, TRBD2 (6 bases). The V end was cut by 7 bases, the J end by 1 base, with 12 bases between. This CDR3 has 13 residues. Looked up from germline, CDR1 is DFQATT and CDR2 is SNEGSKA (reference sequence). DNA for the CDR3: TGCAGTGTTGAAGCTAGCGGCACAGATACGCAGTATTTT. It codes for CSVEASGTDTQYF.

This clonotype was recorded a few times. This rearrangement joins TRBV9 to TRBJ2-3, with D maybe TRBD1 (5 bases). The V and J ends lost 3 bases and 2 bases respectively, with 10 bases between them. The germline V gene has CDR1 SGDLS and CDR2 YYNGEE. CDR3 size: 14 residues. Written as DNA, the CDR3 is TGTGCCAGCAGCGAGAGACAGATCACAGATACGCAGTATTTT. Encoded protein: CASSERQITDTQYF.

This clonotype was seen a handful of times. The CDR3 is CASSTRPLGLTGELFF. The CDR3 bases are TGTGCCAGCAGCACTCGCCCGTTAGGGCTCACCGGGGAGCTGTTTTTT. This chain uses TRBV7-2 with TRBJ2-2; no clear D gene. V lost 5 bases, J lost 4 bases, and 17 bases lay in between. The CDR3 has 16 amino acids. Looked up from germline, CDR1 is SGHTA and CDR2 is FQGNSA.